These T cell receptor beta chains were read from a single sample in a study of blood T cell repertoires in COVID-19. The table came from immunoSEQ multiplex PCR; TCRdb's copy has only in-frame clones and leaves some out. The data show some 110,000 clones, with about 90% seen just once and roughly 7.9% held by the top ten. Sequencing was performed on peripheral blood. These receptors all come from a man in his 70s who had recovered from COVID-19. Each CDR3 is given with its conserved first and last residue. Each record gives: clone size, V gene, J gene, D gene, CDR3 DNA, CDR3 protein. The D gene is left open where the match is weak. Clone sizes are given selectively: once, few, many, or a class where the clone is expanded.

clone_size: NA; v_call: TRBV18; j_call: TRBJ1-1; d_call: NA; cdr3_nt: TGTGCCAGCTCACCTCCGGACAGTCGCAGAGAAGCTTTCTTT; cdr3_aa: CASSPPDSRREAFF
clone_size: NA; v_call: TRBV5-1; j_call: TRBJ1-2; d_call: TRBD1; cdr3_nt: TGCGCCAGCAGCATCACAGGGGGCGCCTCTAACTATGGCTACACCTTC; cdr3_aa: CASSITGGASNYGYTF
clone_size: few; v_call: TRBV6-6; j_call: TRBJ1-1; d_call: NA; cdr3_nt: TGTGCCAGCAGTTTCGGACAGCTTAACACTGAAGCTTTCTTT; cdr3_aa: CASSFGQLNTEAFF
clone_size: NA; v_call: TRBV2; j_call: TRBJ1-1; d_call: TRBD1; cdr3_nt: TGTGCCAGCAGTTTCCTGGGACAGGAGTCCGAAGCTTTCTTT; cdr3_aa: CASSFLGQESEAFF
clone_size: many; v_call: TRBV5-6; j_call: TRBJ1-2; d_call: NA; cdr3_nt: TGTGCCAGCAGTTTGCGAGTAGGACAAAGCTATGGCTACACCTTC; cdr3_aa: CASSLRVGQSYGYTF
clone_size: once; v_call: TRBV5-4; j_call: TRBJ2-1; d_call: NA; cdr3_nt: TGTGCCAGCAGCCCCCGGGACCGGCGTGATGGAGGGGAACGGGGAGGGCAGTTCTTC; cdr3_aa: CASSPRDRRDGGERGGQFF
clone_size: NA; v_call: TRBV7-9; j_call: TRBJ2-3; d_call: NA; cdr3_nt: TGTGCCAGCAGCTATGCAGCAGATACGCAGTATTTT; cdr3_aa: CASSYAADTQYF
clone_size: NA; v_call: TRBV9; j_call: TRBJ2-7; d_call: NA; cdr3_nt: TGTGCCAGCAGCCCGAGAGACAGATTAAATGCCTACTACGAGCAGTACTTC; cdr3_aa: CASSPRDRLNAYYEQYF
clone_size: NA; v_call: TRBV29-1; j_call: TRBJ2-3; d_call: TRBD2; cdr3_nt: TGCAGCGTTGATAGTTGGGGGGGGACGGGGAGCACAGATACGCAGTATTTT; cdr3_aa: CSVDSWGGTGSTDTQYF
clone_size: once; v_call: TRBV6-4; j_call: TRBJ1-5; d_call: NA; cdr3_nt: TGTGCCAGCAGTGACCGCGGGATGAGGAATCAGCCCCAGCATTTT; cdr3_aa: CASSDRGMRNQPQHF
clone_size: NA; v_call: TRBV9; j_call: TRBJ2-7; d_call: TRBD1; cdr3_nt: TGTGCCAGCAGCGTAGACGTATGGCAGGGGGCGCGTGAACAGTACTTC; cdr3_aa: CASSVDVWQGAREQYF
clone_size: once; v_call: TRBV6-5; j_call: TRBJ1-1; d_call: NA; cdr3_nt: TGTGCCAGCAGACATGGCGCGTCAGGCGCTGAAGCTTTCTTT; cdr3_aa: CASRHGASGAEAFF
clone_size: NA; v_call: TRBV6-5; j_call: TRBJ1-2; d_call: NA; cdr3_nt: TGTGCCAGCAGAGCCGACGCCCGAGGCTATGGCTACACCTTC; cdr3_aa: CASRADARGYGYTF
clone_size: NA; v_call: TRBV5-1; j_call: TRBJ2-5; d_call: TRBD2; cdr3_nt: TGCGCCAGCAGCTCCGCGGGGGGGCGAGAGACCCAGTACTTC; cdr3_aa: CASSSAGGRETQYF
clone_size: NA; v_call: TRBV19; j_call: TRBJ2-7; d_call: NA; cdr3_nt: TGTGCCAGTAGTCCACCGGGACACCCCTACGAGCAGTACTTC; cdr3_aa: CASSPPGHPYEQYF
clone_size: NA; v_call: TRBV12-5; j_call: TRBJ1-1; d_call: TRBD1; cdr3_nt: TGTGCTAGTGGTTGGACGGGACAGGACACTGAAGCTTTCTTT; cdr3_aa: CASGWTGQDTEAFF
clone_size: NA; v_call: TRBV12-3/TRBV12-4; j_call: TRBJ1-5; d_call: TRBD1; cdr3_nt: TGTGCCAGCAGGACAGGGCATCAGCCCCAGCATTTT; cdr3_aa: CASRTGHQPQHF
clone_size: NA; v_call: TRBV7-2; j_call: TRBJ2-6; d_call: NA; cdr3_nt: TGTGCCAGCAGCTCAGGGGTCTCTGGGGCCAACGTCCTGACTTTC; cdr3_aa: CASSSGVSGANVLTF
clone_size: NA; v_call: TRBV5-1; j_call: TRBJ1-1; d_call: TRBD1; cdr3_nt: TGCGCCAGCAGCTTGGCGGGACAGGTCGCGCCGGGCGTGATCACTGAAGCTTTCTTT; cdr3_aa: CASSLAGQVAPGVITEAFF
clone_size: NA; v_call: TRBV3-1/TRBV3-2; j_call: TRBJ1-5; d_call: NA; cdr3_nt: TGTGCCAGCAGCCAAGGAAGAGGGCCCCAGCATTTT; cdr3_aa: CASSQGRGPQHF
clone_size: NA; v_call: TRBV7-3; j_call: TRBJ2-1; d_call: NA; cdr3_nt: TGTGCCAGCAGTCCACGCGGGATCGAATTCAATCATGAGCAGTTCTTC; cdr3_aa: CASSPRGIEFNHEQFF
clone_size: NA; v_call: TRBV14; j_call: TRBJ1-2; d_call: NA; cdr3_nt: TGTGCCAGCAGCCAAGTAGAATATGGCTACACCTTC; cdr3_aa: CASSQVEYGYTF
clone_size: NA; v_call: TRBV4-1; j_call: TRBJ1-1; d_call: TRBD1; cdr3_nt: TGCGCCAGCAGCCCCCGGCAGGGGGACCCGAACACTGAAGCTTTCTTT; cdr3_aa: CASSPRQGDPNTEAFF
clone_size: NA; v_call: TRBV30; j_call: TRBJ1-4; d_call: TRBD1; cdr3_nt: TGTGCCTGGAGTTCCGGGACAGGAGAAAAACTGTTTTTT; cdr3_aa: CAWSSGTGEKLFF
clone_size: NA; v_call: TRBV19; j_call: TRBJ1-2; d_call: TRBD1; cdr3_nt: TGTGCCAGTAGTATGGTCAACAGGGGCAACTATGGCTACACCTTC; cdr3_aa: CASSMVNRGNYGYTF
clone_size: NA; v_call: TRBV7-4; j_call: TRBJ2-2; d_call: NA; cdr3_nt: TGTGCCAGCAGCCCTCCCGGGGAGCTGTTTTTT; cdr3_aa: CASSPPGELFF
clone_size: NA; v_call: TRBV2; j_call: TRBJ2-1; d_call: NA; cdr3_nt: TGTGCCAGCAGTGAACAGGGATTCTCCTACAATGAGCAGTTCTTC; cdr3_aa: CASSEQGFSYNEQFF
clone_size: NA; v_call: TRBV19; j_call: TRBJ1-5; d_call: TRBD1; cdr3_nt: TGTGCCAGAACCCCGGACAGGGTCCCACATAATAGCAATCAGCCCCAGCATTTT; cdr3_aa: CARTPDRVPHNSNQPQHF
clone_size: NA; v_call: TRBV4-2; j_call: TRBJ2-1; d_call: TRBD1; cdr3_nt: TGTGCCAGCAGTCAGTTGGACAGGTACAATGAGCAGTTCTTC; cdr3_aa: CASSQLDRYNEQFF
clone_size: NA; v_call: TRBV5-6; j_call: TRBJ2-5; d_call: TRBD2; cdr3_nt: TGTGCCAGCAGCCCCACGGGAGGCAGAGGGGAGACCCAGTACTTC; cdr3_aa: CASSPTGGRGETQYF
clone_size: few; v_call: TRBV10-2; j_call: TRBJ2-2; d_call: NA; cdr3_nt: TGCGCCAGCAGAACAGGGACCGGGGAGCTGTTTTTT; cdr3_aa: CASRTGTGELFF
clone_size: NA; v_call: TRBV7-9; j_call: TRBJ2-2; d_call: NA; cdr3_nt: TGTGCCAGCAGCTCGGCGGCGGGGACGTCCGGGGAGCTGTTTTTT; cdr3_aa: CASSSAAGTSGELFF
clone_size: NA; v_call: TRBV19; j_call: TRBJ2-1; d_call: TRBD2; cdr3_nt: TGTGCCAGTAGTATCGGACTAGCGGGAGGGTACAATGAGCAGTTCTTC; cdr3_aa: CASSIGLAGGYNEQFF
clone_size: NA; v_call: TRBV5-1; j_call: TRBJ2-2; d_call: TRBD2; cdr3_nt: TGCGCCAGCAGCTTGGGTGGCTCCGGGAGGGCCGGGGAGCTGTTTTTT; cdr3_aa: CASSLGGSGRAGELFF
clone_size: NA; v_call: TRBV9; j_call: TRBJ2-3; d_call: TRBD2; cdr3_nt: TGTGCCAGCAGCGTAGGGCTAGCGGGGGGGGAGGATACGCAGTATTTT; cdr3_aa: CASSVGLAGGEDTQYF
clone_size: NA; v_call: TRBV5-5; j_call: TRBJ2-5; d_call: TRBD2; cdr3_nt: TGTGCCAGCAGCTTGATTCGGGGGGGATTCCAAGAGACCCAGTACTTC; cdr3_aa: CASSLIRGGFQETQYF
clone_size: NA; v_call: TRBV28; j_call: TRBJ1-2; d_call: TRBD1; cdr3_nt: TGTGCCAGCAGTTTTGAGGACAGGACCTCGCACACCTTC; cdr3_aa: CASSFEDRTSHTF
clone_size: NA; v_call: TRBV2; j_call: TRBJ2-5; d_call: TRBD1; cdr3_nt: TGTGCCAGCAGTGGGGACAGGGCCCAAGAGACCCAGTACTTC; cdr3_aa: CASSGDRAQETQYF
clone_size: NA; v_call: TRBV18; j_call: TRBJ2-5; d_call: TRBD1; cdr3_nt: TGTGCCAGCTCACCTCACAGGGGTGTTCAAGAGACCCAGTACTTC; cdr3_aa: CASSPHRGVQETQYF
clone_size: NA; v_call: TRBV5-1; j_call: TRBJ2-2; d_call: TRBD2; cdr3_nt: TGCGCCAGCAGCTTAGGACTAGCGGGGCGTACCGGGGAGCTGTTTTTT; cdr3_aa: CASSLGLAGRTGELFF
clone_size: NA; v_call: TRBV9; j_call: TRBJ1-5; d_call: NA; cdr3_nt: TGTGCCAGCAGCCCGCTCCCTAACAATCAGCCCCAGCATTTT; cdr3_aa: CASSPLPNNQPQHF
clone_size: NA; v_call: TRBV30; j_call: TRBJ1-1; d_call: TRBD1; cdr3_nt: TGTGCCTGGAGTTTTTGGACAGGGGGGGACACTGAAGCTTTCTTT; cdr3_aa: CAWSFWTGGDTEAFF
clone_size: NA; v_call: TRBV11-1; j_call: TRBJ2-5; d_call: NA; cdr3_nt: TGTGCCAGCAAAATTACTGAGACCCAGTACTTC; cdr3_aa: CASKITETQYF
clone_size: NA; v_call: TRBV7-2; j_call: TRBJ2-3; d_call: TRBD2; cdr3_nt: TGTGCCAGCAGCTGGCGGGGGGGAAGTTCAGATACGCAGTATTTT; cdr3_aa: CASSWRGGSSDTQYF
clone_size: NA; v_call: TRBV5-1; j_call: TRBJ2-1; d_call: TRBD1; cdr3_nt: TGCGCCAGCAGCTTCCGGGACAGGGGGAAAAATGAGCAGTTCTTC; cdr3_aa: CASSFRDRGKNEQFF
clone_size: NA; v_call: TRBV6-5; j_call: TRBJ1-2; d_call: NA; cdr3_nt: TGTGCCAGCACCGGACAGCTGATCTATGGCTACACCTTC; cdr3_aa: CASTGQLIYGYTF
clone_size: NA; v_call: TRBV10-2; j_call: TRBJ2-1; d_call: TRBD2; cdr3_nt: TGCGCCAGCAGTGAGGGACTAGCGGCGGGCAATGAGCAGTTCTTC; cdr3_aa: CASSEGLAAGNEQFF
clone_size: NA; v_call: TRBV3-1/TRBV3-2; j_call: TRBJ1-3; d_call: NA; cdr3_nt: TGTGCCAGCAGCCCCTCACGGGGAAACACCATATATTTT; cdr3_aa: CASSPSRGNTIYF